Presented here are 13 T cell receptor beta chains from one specimen sequenced in a study of neoadjuvant anti-PD-1 for oral cavity cancer. Repertoires were generated with immunoSEQ multiplex PCR, while TCRdb's copy carries only in-frame clones and drops some. Among approximately 72,000 clones listed, 83% were seen once. The sequencing here drew on PBMCs, taken before nivolumab (anti-PD-1) treatment. These receptor sequences come from a person aged 35-80 years with oral cavity squamous cell carcinoma.

The chain carries TRBV6-5 and TRBJ2-7; 7 bases fit TRBD1. The trim removed 0 bases at V and 1 base at J, leaving 3 bases unmatched. The CDR3 contains 15 residues. The germline V gene has CDR1 MNHEY and CDR2 SVGAGI. CDR3 sequence: CASSYSTGLSYEQYF. CDR3 sequence (DNA): TGTGCCAGCAGTTACTCGACAGGGCTTTCCTACGAGCAGTACTTC.

The V call is TRBV5-1, the J call TRBJ2-1; a weak D match, TRBD1 (5 bases). CDR1 and CDR2 (germline): SGHRS, YFSETQ. The CDR3 runs to 12 residues. With 4 bases removed from V and 8 bases from J, the gap between germline ends came to 10 bases. In nucleotides, the CDR3 is TGCGCCAGCAGCCACGAAGGGGATGAGCAGTTCTTC. Translating gives CASSHEGDEQFF.

This clone was counted a single time. The chain employs TRBV5-4 and TRBJ2-5, with D maybe TRBD1 (6 bases). Germline V gene lookup returns CDR1 SGHNT and CDR2 YYREEE (reference sequence). With 5 bases removed from V and 0 bases from J, the gap between germline ends came to 17 bases. The length of the CDR3 is 16 residues. CDR3 protein: CASSSRLQGYQETQYF. DNA of the CDR3: TGTGCCAGCAGTTCCAGACTCCAGGGGTACCAAGAGACCCAGTACTTC.

This clone was counted only a few times. This sequence joins TRBV27 and TRBJ1-2; weak D call: TRBD1 (5 bases). Germline lookup yields CDR1 MNHEY and CDR2 SMNVEV (reference sequence). The CDR3 extends over 13 amino acids. V was shortened by 5 bases and J by 4 bases, with 11 bases between the two germline ends. CDR3 sequence reads: CASSHRQFYGYTF. Written as DNA, the CDR3 is TGTGCCAGCAGTCATAGACAGTTCTATGGCTACACCTTC.

This chain links TRBV27 with TRBJ2-3; D gene ambiguous. With 6 bases removed from V and 2 bases from J, the gap between germline ends came to 9 bases. CDR3 length equals 13 residues. In germline, CDR1 is MNHEY, CDR2 SMNVEV (reference sequence). The CDR3 loop is CASRPTNTDTQYF. CDR3 bases: TGTGCCAGCAGGCCGACGAACACAGATACGCAGTATTTT.

The V gene is TRBV9, the J gene TRBJ2-1; TRBD2 agrees at 7 bases. The CDR3 length is 18 residues. CDR1 and CDR2 from the germline V gene are SGDLS and YYNGEE. V lost 2 bases and J lost 0; bases outside the gene matches: 11. The CDR3 sequence: CASSVASGANPSYNEQFF. CDR3 nucleotide sequence: TGTGCCAGCAGCGTTGCTAGCGGAGCCAACCCCTCCTACAATGAGCAGTTCTTC.

The chain carries TRBV5-4 and TRBJ2-7, with no clear D. The CDR3 covers 12 residues. The germline V gene has CDR1 SGHNT and CDR2 YYREEE (reference sequence). V shed 0 bases and J shed 2 bases, with 3 bases lying between them. The CDR3 here is CASSLETYEQYF. In DNA, the CDR3 is TGTGCCAGCAGCTTGGAAACCTACGAGCAGTACTTC.

The V call is TRBV5-1, the J call TRBJ2-5; TRBD2 aligns across 7 bases. Germline loops: CDR1 SGHRS, CDR2 YFSETQ. The CDR3 extends over 12 amino acids. The trim removed 10 bases at V and 5 bases at J, leaving 8 bases unmatched. The DNA of the CDR3 is TGCGCCGCCAAGGGAGGGTGGGAGACCCAGTACTTC. Amino acids: CAAKGGWETQYF.

The J gene is TRBJ1-2, the V gene TRBV6-5; 9 bases agree with TRBD1. The CDR3 consists of 15 residues. Germline V lookup: CDR1 MNHEY, CDR2 SVGAGI. V trimming: 5 bases; J trimming: 2 bases; junction bases outside the gene matches: 6. CDR3 amino acids: CASSLTGGGNYGYTF. CDR3 bases: TGTGCCAGCAGTCTAACAGGGGGCGGAAACTATGGCTACACCTTC.

This clone turned up a few times. J is TRBJ2-7 and V is TRBV4-1; 7 positions agree with TRBD1. CDR1 is MGHRA, CDR2 YSYEKL, per germline. This CDR3 contains 13 residues. Germline trimming cut 4 bases from V and 4 bases from J; bases unmatched to any gene: 4. The CDR3 spells CASSPQGRYEQYF. CDR3 bases: TGCGCCAGCAGCCCACAGGGGAGATACGAGCAGTACTTC.

The chain recombines TRBV5-1 with TRBJ1-1; no clear D. Germline-derived CDR1 and CDR2 are SGHRS and YFSETQ. Trimming removed 2 bases at V and 5 bases at J, with 7 bases between. CDR3 length: 12 residues. Here the CDR3 DNA reads TGCGCCAGCAGCTTCGTGGGGACTGAAGCTTTCTTT. Its translation: CASSFVGTEAFF.

The chain is built from TRBV7-8 and TRBJ2-1; 10 bases match TRBD2. V lost 5 bases to trimming and J lost 7 bases; unmatched junction nucleotides: 11. Germline CDR1 SGHVS, CDR2 FQNEAQ. The CDR3 is made up of 16 amino acids. The CDR3 region is CASSLRIAGGPNEQFF. DNA of the CDR3: TGTGCCAGCAGCCTCAGGATAGCGGGAGGCCCAAATGAGCAGTTCTTC.

V and J are TRBV27 and TRBJ2-7, with 8 bases matching TRBD1. The V segment lost 5 bases and the J segment 6 bases; nucleotides outside the gene matches: 15. Germline V gives CDR1 MNHEY, CDR2 SMNVEV (reference sequence). This CDR3 has 16 amino acids. The CDR3 reads CASSHQTGAAASEQYF. CDR3 DNA: TGTGCCAGCAGTCATCAGACAGGGGCCGCTGCCAGCGAGCAGTACTTC.